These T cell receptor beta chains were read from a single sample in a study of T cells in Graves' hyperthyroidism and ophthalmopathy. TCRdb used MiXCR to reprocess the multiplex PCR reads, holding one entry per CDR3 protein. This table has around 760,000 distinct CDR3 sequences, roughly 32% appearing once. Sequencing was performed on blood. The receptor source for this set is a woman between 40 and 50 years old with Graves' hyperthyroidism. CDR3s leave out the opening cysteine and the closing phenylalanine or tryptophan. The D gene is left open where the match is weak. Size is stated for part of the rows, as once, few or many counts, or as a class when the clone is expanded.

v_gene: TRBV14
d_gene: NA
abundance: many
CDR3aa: ASSQEEGRRGLGYT

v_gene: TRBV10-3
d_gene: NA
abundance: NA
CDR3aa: APWRRDVNTEAF

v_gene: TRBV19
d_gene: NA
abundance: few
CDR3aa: ASMRTIGPYGYT

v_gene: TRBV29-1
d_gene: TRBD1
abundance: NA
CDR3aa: SVKPGQGFEQY

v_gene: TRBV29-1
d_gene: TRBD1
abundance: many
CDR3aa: SAQDRVAKTQY

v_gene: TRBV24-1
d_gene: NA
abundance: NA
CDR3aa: ATSGQAGTGANVLT

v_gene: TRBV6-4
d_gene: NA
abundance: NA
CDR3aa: ASSDNTGRTATNEKLF

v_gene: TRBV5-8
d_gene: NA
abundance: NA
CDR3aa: ASSLAAAAGSSPLH

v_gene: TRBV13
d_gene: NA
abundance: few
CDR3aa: ASSLIIGSSRRNTIY

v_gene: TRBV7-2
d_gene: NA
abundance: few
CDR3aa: ASSWVPDNTEAF

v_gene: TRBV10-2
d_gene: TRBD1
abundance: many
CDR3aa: ASRQQGLNSNQPQH

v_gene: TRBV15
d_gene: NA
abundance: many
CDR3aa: ATSADEGNTIY

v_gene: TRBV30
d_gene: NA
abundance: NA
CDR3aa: AWGPRDKNSPLH

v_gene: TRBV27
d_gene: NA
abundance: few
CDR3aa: ASGLGPPNSPLH

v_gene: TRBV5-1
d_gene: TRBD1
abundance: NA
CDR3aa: ASKVGTGTYEQY

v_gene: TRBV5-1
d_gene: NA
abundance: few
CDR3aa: ASSLDGGAYTEAF

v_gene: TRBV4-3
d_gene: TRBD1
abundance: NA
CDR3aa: ASSQGVFGTAPYEQY

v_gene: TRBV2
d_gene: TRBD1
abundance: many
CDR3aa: ASSWDRMAF

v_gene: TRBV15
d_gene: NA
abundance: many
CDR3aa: ATSRDRQGEKLF

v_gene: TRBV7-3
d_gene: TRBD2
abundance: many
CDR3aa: ASSPTSGRGGETQY

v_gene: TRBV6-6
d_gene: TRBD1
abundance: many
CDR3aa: ASRDRGQPYSNQPQH

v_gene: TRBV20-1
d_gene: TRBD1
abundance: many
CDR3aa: SAPPRDRGSYEQY

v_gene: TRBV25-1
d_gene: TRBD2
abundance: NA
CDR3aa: ASSGLAAHVDTQY

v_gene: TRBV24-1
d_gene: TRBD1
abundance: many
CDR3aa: ATSDLRGQLF

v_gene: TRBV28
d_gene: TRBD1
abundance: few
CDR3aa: ASSVPDREGQPQH

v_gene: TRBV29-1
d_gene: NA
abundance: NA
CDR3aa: SGKGDGTEAF

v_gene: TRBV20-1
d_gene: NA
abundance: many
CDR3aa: SARDASYQPQH

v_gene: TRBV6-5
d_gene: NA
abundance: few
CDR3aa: ASSYSIGRAQETQY

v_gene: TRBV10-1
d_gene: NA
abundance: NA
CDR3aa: ASSEFGGHEQY

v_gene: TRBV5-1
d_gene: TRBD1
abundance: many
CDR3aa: ASRPTGTGPNTEAF

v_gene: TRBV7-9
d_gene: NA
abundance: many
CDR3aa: ASGASGRPYEQY

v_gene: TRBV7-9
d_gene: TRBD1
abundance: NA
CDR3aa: ASSFGDRTLNYGYT